This T cell receptor beta chain was recorded in a study of spatial heterogeneity in lung cancer. Study summary: Across the raw uncorrected reads, a unique TCR and UMI combination was observed, on average, more than ten times. Notes on the study in general: The study found that expanded intratumoral alpha and beta TCR counts tracked tumor mutation counts.

By sample fraction, this clonotype is medium-sized. Antigen unknown. Because the library targeted alpha chains, this beta chain is an off-target read whose size means little. Time point in this sample: sample taken at primary tumor resection. Donors were over 70 untreated early-stage non-small cell lung cancer patients. Unsorted whole RNA of tumor, nontumor lung or frozen PBMC was sequenced. The V gene's germline CDR1 is MNHEY and CDR2 SMNVEV (reference sequence). Trimming cost V 5 bases and J 0 bases, with 19 bases left between them. This CDR3 is built from 17 residues. Every cDNA TCR molecule received its own unique molecular identifier. TCRdb redid the calling of the 5' RACE reads with MiXCR, one entry per CDR3 protein. The sample has 4,000 to 5,000 distinct CDR3 sequences, around 12% seen once.

The source material was lung tumor tissue, sampled at surgery. This chain uses TRBV27 with TRBJ1-1; D gene uncertain. The clonotype comes from a male donor with early-stage non-small cell lung cancer. The CDR3 region has the DNA TGTGCCAGCAGTCCACCCCCCAAAGCATCCATGAACACTGAAGCTTTCTTT. This encodes CASSPPPKASMNTEAFF.